This TCR beta chain was observed in a study of chemoradiotherapy in HPV16-positive cancers. At the level of the study: Candidate HPV-specific T-cell clones and common TCR motifs came from functional assays in two HPV16-positive patients.

Some clones are missing from TCRdb's copy, which holds only in-frame ones; the method was immunoSEQ multiplex PCR. This sample has tens of thousands of clones, with 80% to 95% found just once. Repertoires were sampled repeatedly during chemoradiotherapy. V lost 7 bases and J lost 4, with 13 bases in between. CDR3 length equals 12 residues. Germline CDR1 is SQVTM and CDR2 is ANQGSEA. The sequence was obtained from a human donor with HPV-associated anogenital cancer. This chain uses TRBV29-1 with TRBJ1-2, with D possibly TRBD1 on 5 matching bases. The sample consisted of blood, taken from a patient who underwent chemoradiotherapy. The CDR3 is CSAGGTGYGYTF. The CDR3, as DNA: TGCAGCGCCGGTGGCACAGGCTATGGCTACACCTTC.